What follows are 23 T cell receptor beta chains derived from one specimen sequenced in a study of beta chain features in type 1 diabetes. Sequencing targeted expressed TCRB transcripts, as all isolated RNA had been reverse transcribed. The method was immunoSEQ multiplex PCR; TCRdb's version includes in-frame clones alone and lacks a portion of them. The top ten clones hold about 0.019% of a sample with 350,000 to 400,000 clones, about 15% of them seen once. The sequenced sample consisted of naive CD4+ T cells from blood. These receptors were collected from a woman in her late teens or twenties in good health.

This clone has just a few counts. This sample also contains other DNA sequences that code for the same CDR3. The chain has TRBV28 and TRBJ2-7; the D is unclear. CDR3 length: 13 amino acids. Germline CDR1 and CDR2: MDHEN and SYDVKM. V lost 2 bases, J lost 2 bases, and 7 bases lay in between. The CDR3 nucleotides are TGTGCCAGCAGTTTAGAGGCCCCCTACGAGCAGTACTTC. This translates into CASSLEAPYEQYF. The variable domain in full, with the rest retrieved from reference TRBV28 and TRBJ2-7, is DVKVTQSSRYLVKRTGEKVFLECVQDMDHENMFWYRQDPGLGLRLIYFSYDVKMKEKGDIPEGYSVSREKKERFSLILESASTNQTSMYLCASSLEAPYEQYFGPGTRLTVT.

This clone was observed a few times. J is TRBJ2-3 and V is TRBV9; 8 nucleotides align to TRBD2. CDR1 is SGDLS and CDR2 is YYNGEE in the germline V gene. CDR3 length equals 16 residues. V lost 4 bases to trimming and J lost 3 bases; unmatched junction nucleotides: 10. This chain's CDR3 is CASSPIAGPWTDTQYF. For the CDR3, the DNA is TGTGCCAGCAGCCCAATAGCGGGACCGTGGACAGATACGCAGTATTTT.

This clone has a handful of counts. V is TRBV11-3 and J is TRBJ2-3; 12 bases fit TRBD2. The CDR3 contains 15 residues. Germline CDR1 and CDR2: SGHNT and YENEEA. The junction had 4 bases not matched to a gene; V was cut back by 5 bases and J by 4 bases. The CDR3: CASSARLAGADTQYF. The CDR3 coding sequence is TGTGCCAGCAGCGCCCGACTAGCGGGAGCAGATACGCAGTATTTT.

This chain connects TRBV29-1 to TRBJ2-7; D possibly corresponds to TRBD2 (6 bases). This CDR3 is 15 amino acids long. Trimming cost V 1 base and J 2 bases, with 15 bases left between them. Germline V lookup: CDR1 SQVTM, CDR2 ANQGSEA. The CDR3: CSVEVGGGGTYEQYF. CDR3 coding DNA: TGCAGCGTTGAAGTGGGAGGCGGCGGCACCTACGAGCAGTACTTC.

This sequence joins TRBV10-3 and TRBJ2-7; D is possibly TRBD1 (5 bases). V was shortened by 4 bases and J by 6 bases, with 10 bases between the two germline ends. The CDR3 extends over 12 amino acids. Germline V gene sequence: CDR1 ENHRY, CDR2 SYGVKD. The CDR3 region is CAISVSGREQYF. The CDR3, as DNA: TGTGCCATCAGTGTTTCAGGGCGCGAGCAGTACTTC.

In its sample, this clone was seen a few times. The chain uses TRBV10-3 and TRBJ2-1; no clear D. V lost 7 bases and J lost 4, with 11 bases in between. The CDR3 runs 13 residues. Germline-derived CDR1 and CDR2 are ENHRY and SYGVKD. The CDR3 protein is CAITNQAYNEQFF. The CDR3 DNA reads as TGTGCCATCACCAACCAGGCTTACAATGAGCAGTTCTTC.

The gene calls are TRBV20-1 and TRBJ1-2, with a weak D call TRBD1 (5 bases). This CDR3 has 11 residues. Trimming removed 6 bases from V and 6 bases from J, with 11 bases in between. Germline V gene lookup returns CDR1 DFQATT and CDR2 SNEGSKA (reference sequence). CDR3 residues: CSAGAGDGYTF. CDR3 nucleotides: TGCAGTGCCGGGGCGGGGGATGGCTACACCTTC.

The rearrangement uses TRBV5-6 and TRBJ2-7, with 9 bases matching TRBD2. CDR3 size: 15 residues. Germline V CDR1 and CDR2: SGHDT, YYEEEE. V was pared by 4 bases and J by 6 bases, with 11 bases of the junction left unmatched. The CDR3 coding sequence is TGTGCCAGCAGCCCAGTAGCGGGGGCCCTAGCCGAGCAGTACTTC. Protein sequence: CASSPVAGALAEQYF.

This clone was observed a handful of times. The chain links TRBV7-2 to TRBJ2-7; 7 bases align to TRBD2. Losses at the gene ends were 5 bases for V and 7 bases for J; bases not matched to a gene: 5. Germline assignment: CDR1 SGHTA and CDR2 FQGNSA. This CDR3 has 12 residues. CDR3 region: CASSPTGLEQYF. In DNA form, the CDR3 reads TGTGCCAGCAGCCCCACGGGACTAGAGCAGTACTTC.

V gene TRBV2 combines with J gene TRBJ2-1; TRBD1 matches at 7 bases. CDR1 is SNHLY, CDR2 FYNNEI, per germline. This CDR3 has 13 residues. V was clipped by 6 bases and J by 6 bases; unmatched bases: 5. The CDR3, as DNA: TGTGCCAGCAGAGGCGACAGGGTCAATGAGCAGTTCTTC. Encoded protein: CASRGDRVNEQFF.

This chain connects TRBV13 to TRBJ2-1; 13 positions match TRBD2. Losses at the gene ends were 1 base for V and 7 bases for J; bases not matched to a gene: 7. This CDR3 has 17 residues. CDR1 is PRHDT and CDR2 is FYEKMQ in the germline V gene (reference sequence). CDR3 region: CASSLDLGLAGSNEQFF. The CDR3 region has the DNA TGTGCCAGCAGCTTAGATCTGGGACTAGCGGGATCGAATGAGCAGTTCTTC.

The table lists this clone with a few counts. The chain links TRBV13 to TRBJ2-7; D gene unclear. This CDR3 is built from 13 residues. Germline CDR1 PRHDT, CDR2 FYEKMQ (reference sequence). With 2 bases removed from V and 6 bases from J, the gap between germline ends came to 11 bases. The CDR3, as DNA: TGTGCCAGCAGCTTACGACTGTTGGGCGAGCAGTACTTC. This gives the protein CASSLRLLGEQYF.

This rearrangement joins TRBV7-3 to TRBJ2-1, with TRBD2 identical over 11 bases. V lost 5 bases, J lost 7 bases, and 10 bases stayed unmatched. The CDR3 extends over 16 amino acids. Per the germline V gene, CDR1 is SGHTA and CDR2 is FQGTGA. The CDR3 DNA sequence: TGTGCCAGCAGCGGGGAACTAGCGGGAGTAGCAAATGAGCAGTTCTTC. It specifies CASSGELAGVANEQFF.

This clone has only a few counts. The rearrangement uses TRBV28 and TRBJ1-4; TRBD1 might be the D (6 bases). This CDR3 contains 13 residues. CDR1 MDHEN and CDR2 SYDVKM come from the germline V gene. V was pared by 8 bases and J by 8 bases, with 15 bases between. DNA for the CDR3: TGTGCCAGCGGTACAGGGCTGGGCGAAAAACTGTTTTTT. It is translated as CASGTGLGEKLFF.

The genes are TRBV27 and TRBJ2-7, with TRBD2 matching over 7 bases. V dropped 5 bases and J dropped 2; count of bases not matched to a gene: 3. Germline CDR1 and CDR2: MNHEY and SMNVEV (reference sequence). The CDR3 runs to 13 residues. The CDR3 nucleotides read TGTGCCAGCAGTACTAGCGAAACCTACGAGCAGTACTTC. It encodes CASSTSETYEQYF.

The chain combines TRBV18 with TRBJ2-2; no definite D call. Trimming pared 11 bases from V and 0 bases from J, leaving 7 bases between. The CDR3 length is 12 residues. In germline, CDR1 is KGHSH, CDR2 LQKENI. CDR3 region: CASNANTGELFF. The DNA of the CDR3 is TGTGCCTCTAATGCGAACACCGGGGAGCTGTTTTTT.

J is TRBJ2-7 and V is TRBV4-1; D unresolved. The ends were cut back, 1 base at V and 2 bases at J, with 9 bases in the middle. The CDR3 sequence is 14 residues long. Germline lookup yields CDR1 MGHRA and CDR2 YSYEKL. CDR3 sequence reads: CASSQVSVTYEQYF. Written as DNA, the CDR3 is TGCGCCAGCAGCCAAGTTTCAGTTACCTACGAGCAGTACTTC.

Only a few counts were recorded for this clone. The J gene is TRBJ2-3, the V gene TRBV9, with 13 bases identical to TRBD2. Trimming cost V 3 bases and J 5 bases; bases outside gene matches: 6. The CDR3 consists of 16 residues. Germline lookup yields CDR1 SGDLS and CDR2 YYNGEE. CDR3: CASSDRRTSGRDTQYF. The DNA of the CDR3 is TGTGCCAGCAGCGATCGGCGGACTAGCGGGAGAGATACGCAGTATTTT. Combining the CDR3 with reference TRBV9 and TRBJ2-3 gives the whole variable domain DSGVTQTPKHLITATGQRVTLRCSPRSGDLSVYWYQQSLDQGLQFLIQYYNGEERAKGNILERFSAQQFPDLHSELNLSSLELGDSALYFCASSDRRTSGRDTQYFGPGTRLTVL.

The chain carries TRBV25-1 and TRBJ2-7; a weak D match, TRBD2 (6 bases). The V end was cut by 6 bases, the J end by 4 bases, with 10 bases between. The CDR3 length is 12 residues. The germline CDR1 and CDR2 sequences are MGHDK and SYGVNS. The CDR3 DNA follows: TGTGCCAGCAGGCCGGGACTTTACGAGCAGTACTTC. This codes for CASRPGLYEQYF.

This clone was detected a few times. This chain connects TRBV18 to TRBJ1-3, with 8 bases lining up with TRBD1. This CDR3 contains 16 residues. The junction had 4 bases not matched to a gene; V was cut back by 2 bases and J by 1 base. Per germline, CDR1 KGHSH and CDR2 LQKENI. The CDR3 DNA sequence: TGTGCCAGCTCACCAGCTACAGGGGGATCTGGAAACACCATATATTTT. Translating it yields CASSPATGGSGNTIYF.

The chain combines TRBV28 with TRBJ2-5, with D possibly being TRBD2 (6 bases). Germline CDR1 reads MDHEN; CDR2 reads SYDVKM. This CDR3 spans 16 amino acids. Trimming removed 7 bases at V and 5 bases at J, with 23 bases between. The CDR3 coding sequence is TGTGCCAGCACCTCGGGAAGGAGGGGAGTGTGGGAGACCCAGTACTTC. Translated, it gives CASTSGRRGVWETQYF.

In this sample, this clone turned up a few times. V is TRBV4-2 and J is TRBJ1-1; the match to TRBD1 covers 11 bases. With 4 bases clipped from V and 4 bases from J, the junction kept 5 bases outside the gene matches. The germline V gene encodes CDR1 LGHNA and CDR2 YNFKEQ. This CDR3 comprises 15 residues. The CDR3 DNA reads TGTGCCAGCAGCCCATCCGGGACAGGGGGCACTGAAGCTTTCTTT. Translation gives CASSPSGTGGTEAFF.

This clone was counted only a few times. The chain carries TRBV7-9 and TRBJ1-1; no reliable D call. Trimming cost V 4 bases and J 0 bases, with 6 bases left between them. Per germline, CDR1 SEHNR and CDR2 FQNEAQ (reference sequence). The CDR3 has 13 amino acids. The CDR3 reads CASSSNMNTEAFF. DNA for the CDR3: TGTGCCAGCAGCTCTAATATGAACACTGAAGCTTTCTTT.